This entry describes one TCR beta chain. Antigen unknown. It was from PBMCs that CD4+ and CD8+ T cells were sorted. The CDR3 consists of 16 residues. CDR1 is MGHRA and CDR2 is YSYEKL in the germline V gene. The ends lost 3 bases at V and 7 bases at J; junction bases unmatched: 7. This sample was included in a study of CD8+ T cells in alopecia areata. Study-level results: Resident alphabeta T-cell populations of normal skin are likewise subject to sequencing in scalp samples. Scalp lesions, especially in alopecia totalis/universalis, had higher clonality than normal scalp. Possibly because of HLA-related factors, TCR sharing was less clear across patients than in mice.

The authors extracted RNA and reverse transcribed it into cDNA as the sequencing template. TCRdb keeps only in-frame clones here, not all; method: immunoSEQ multiplex PCR. The sample carries around 120,000 clones, 55% to 70% recorded once. The clonotype originates from a human donor in good health. The sequencing input was CD4+ T cells sorted from blood. This chain links TRBV4-1 with TRBJ1-4, with TRBD1 identical over 11 bases. CDR3 coding DNA: TGCGCCAGCAGCCACGGATCCGGGACAGGGGGTGAAAAACTGTTTTTT. As protein: CASSHGSGTGGEKLFF.